This T cell receptor beta chain was captured in a study of T cell changes during pregnancy in multiple sclerosis. Data came from immunoSEQ multiplex PCR; TCRdb stores just in-frame clones and leaves some out. The table has fewer than 45,000 clones, 70% to 90% seen once. With 8 bases removed from V and 6 bases from J, the gap between germline ends came to 13 bases. CDR1 is PRHDT and CDR2 is FYEKMQ in the germline V gene (reference sequence). CDR3 length: 12 residues. The specimen comprised CD8+ T cells from peripheral blood mononuclear cells, sampled in the third trimester of pregnancy. This clonotype was obtained from a female donor with multiple sclerosis, enrolled in a pregnancy study. The chain links TRBV13 to TRBJ1-1, with a possible D match to TRBD1 (6 bases). The CDR3 DNA sequence: TGTGCCAGCCGAGGGGGGGGCCCTGAAGCTTTCTTT. This translates into CASRGGGPEAFF.